The 22 T cell receptor beta chains presented below share a single source sample, sequenced in a study of long-term antiretroviral therapy in people with HIV. Sequencing relied on immunoSEQ assay v3.0, run at survey level. Clones were read by immunoSEQ multiplex PCR, and TCRdb kept only the in-frame ones, dropping some. The sample carries roughly 15,000 clones, approximately 90% recorded once. Specimen: unsorted PBMCs, collected 0.6 years after starting antiretroviral therapy. The receptors shown here come from a middle-aged woman with HIV.

The gene calls are TRBV29-1 and TRBJ1-6; TRBD1 matches 9 bases. V lost 5 bases to trimming and J lost 0 bases; unmatched junction nucleotides: 17. Germline V gene sequence: CDR1 SQVTM, CDR2 ANQGSEA. The CDR3 length is 20 residues. This chain's CDR3 is CSVLSGTGPDGGSYNSPLHF. The DNA of the CDR3 is TGCAGCGTTTTATCCGGGACAGGGCCAGACGGGGGCTCCTATAATTCACCCCTCCACTTT.

The chain has TRBV4-1 and TRBJ1-1, with 9 bases matching TRBD1. There are 16 residues in the CDR3. With 0 bases clipped from V and 5 bases from J, the junction kept 7 bases outside the gene matches. CDR1 MGHRA and CDR2 YSYEKL come from the germline V gene. CDR3: CASSQELTGGLTEAFF. The CDR3 DNA sequence: TGCGCCAGCAGCCAAGAATTAACAGGGGGCTTGACTGAAGCTTTCTTT.

CDR3 amino acids: CASSRIAGGYNEQFF. CDR3 DNA sequence: TGTGCCAGTAGTAGGATAGCAGGGGGCTACAATGAGCAGTTCTTC. The J gene is TRBJ2-1, the V gene TRBV19, with TRBD1 matching over 7 bases. Germline V gene sequence: CDR1 LNHDA, CDR2 SQIVND (reference sequence). Germline trimming cut 4 bases from V and 3 bases from J; bases unmatched to any gene: 6. CDR3 length: 15 residues.

The chain links TRBV30 to TRBJ2-2, with a tentative D call TRBD2 (6 bases). Germline lookup yields CDR1 GTSNPN and CDR2 SVGIG (reference sequence). V lost 5 bases, J lost 2 bases, and 12 bases lay in between. The CDR3 has 14 residues. CDR3 residues: CAWEPGLNTGELFF. Here the CDR3 DNA reads TGTGCCTGGGAACCGGGACTTAACACCGGGGAGCTGTTTTTT. The full variable domain, completed using reference TRBV30 and TRBJ2-2, is SQTIHQWPATLVQPVGSPLSLECTVEGTSNPNLYWYRQAAGRGLQLLFYSVGIGQISSEVPQNLSASRPQDRQFILSSKKLLLSDSGFYLCAWEPGLNTGELFFGEGSRLTVL.

The V gene is TRBV11-2, the J gene TRBJ1-4; no clear D. V shed 0 bases and J shed 3 bases, with 8 bases lying between them. The CDR3 runs 15 residues. CDR1 is SGHAT, CDR2 FQNNGV, per germline. CDR3 bases: TGTGCCAGCAGCTTAGAATATGGGGCTAATGAAAAACTGTTTTTT. Amino acids: CASSLEYGANEKLFF.

This chain's CDR3 is CASSEFVGGLLYGYTF. In DNA, the CDR3 is TGTGCCAGCAGTGAATTTGTAGGGGGCCTCCTCTATGGCTACACCTTC. V gene TRBV6-1 combines with J gene TRBJ1-2; 7 bases map to TRBD1. V lost 2 bases to trimming and J lost 4 bases; unmatched junction nucleotides: 10. The CDR3 spans 16 residues. Germline CDR1 and CDR2: MNHNS and SASEGT.

The chain joins TRBV6-1 to TRBJ2-3; D ambiguous. V was clipped by 0 bases and J by 6 bases, with 7 bases between them. CDR3 size: 13 residues. Germline values: CDR1 MNHNS, CDR2 SASEGT. The CDR3 protein is CASSEALGDTQYF. The CDR3 bases are TGTGCCAGCAGTGAAGCCCTAGGGGATACGCAGTATTTT.

The chain uses TRBV7-8 and TRBJ1-2; perhaps TRBD1 as D (5 bases). Trimming took 0 bases from V and 7 from J, leaving 9 bases between them. Germline lookup yields CDR1 SGHVS and CDR2 FQNEAQ. This CDR3 contains 13 residues. The CDR3 loop reads CASSLAGTGGYTF. DNA of the CDR3: TGTGCCAGCAGCTTAGCAGGGACGGGTGGCTACACCTTC.

V and J are TRBV19 and TRBJ1-3, with a tentative D call TRBD1 (5 bases). The CDR3 spans 16 residues. CDR1 and CDR2 from the germline V gene are LNHDA and SQIVND (reference sequence). Trimming pared 5 bases from V and 0 bases from J, leaving 14 bases between. For the CDR3, the DNA is TGTGCCAGTAGTCCGGACACCTCCTTCTCTGGAAACACCATATATTTT. It is translated as CASSPDTSFSGNTIYF.

The chain combines TRBV7-2 with TRBJ1-1; D not certain. The germline V and J ends were trimmed by 1 base and 0 bases, with 15 bases remaining between them. CDR1 is SGHTA, CDR2 FQGNSA, per germline. The CDR3 has 17 residues. In DNA, the CDR3 is TGTGCCAGCAGCTTAGATGCATCAGGAGAAATGAACACTGAAGCTTTCTTT. Translation gives CASSLDASGEMNTEAFF.

The gene calls are TRBV7-9 and TRBJ2-7; 7 bases line up with TRBD1. J lost 2 bases, V lost 5 bases, and 3 bases had no gene match. The CDR3 covers 13 residues. Per the germline V gene, CDR1 is SEHNR and CDR2 is FQNEAQ (reference sequence). The CDR3 reads CASSGTVTYEQYF. The CDR3 DNA reads as TGTGCCAGCAGCGGGACAGTGACCTACGAGCAGTACTTC.

The chain carries TRBV19 and TRBJ1-1, with D perhaps matching TRBD1 (5 bases). The CDR3 has 15 amino acids. Looked up from germline, CDR1 is LNHDA and CDR2 is SQIVND (reference sequence). V lost 6 bases and J 4 bases, leaving 18 bases between the germline ends. The CDR3 DNA reads TGTGCCAGTAGACCCCATCTGGGGGGAAGCACTGAAGCTTTCTTT. This sequence encodes CASRPHLGGSTEAFF.

CDR3 in amino acids: CASSSVSGGANEQYF. DNA for the CDR3: TGTGCCAGCAGCTCCGTTAGCGGGGGGGCCAACGAGCAGTACTTC. V gene TRBV7-8 combines with J gene TRBJ2-7, with TRBD2 matching over 11 bases. The CDR3 is made up of 15 amino acids. V shed 4 bases, J shed 5 bases, and the junction held 7 bases outside the gene matches. Germline-derived CDR1 and CDR2 are SGHVS and FQNEAQ. Based on the CDR3 plus reference TRBV7-8 and TRBJ2-7, the full variable domain is GAGVSQSPRYKVAKRGQDVALRCDPISGHVSLFWYQQALGQGPEFLTYFQNEAQLDKSGLPSDRFFAERPEGSVSTLKIQRTQQEDSAVYLCASSSVSGGANEQYFGPGTRLTVT.

This rearrangement joins TRBV5-4 to TRBJ1-2, with D unresolved. The length of the CDR3 is 15 residues. Germline V gives CDR1 SGHNT, CDR2 YYREEE (reference sequence). The ends were cut back, 2 bases at V and 2 bases at J, with 13 bases in the middle. In DNA form, the CDR3 reads TGTGCCAGCAGCTTAAATCGGCTGGGAAACTATGGCTACACCTTC. It translates to CASSLNRLGNYGYTF.

V is TRBV5-1 and J is TRBJ2-3; TRBD1 matches at 9 bases. V lost 0 bases to trimming and J lost 0 bases; unmatched junction nucleotides: 5. Germline values: CDR1 SGHRS, CDR2 YFSETQ. The CDR3 totals 17 residues. The CDR3 spells CASSLARDRASTDTQYF. CDR3 nucleotide sequence: TGCGCCAGCAGCTTGGCCCGGGACAGGGCTAGCACAGATACGCAGTATTTT.

The rearrangement links TRBV18 to TRBJ1-1, with a weak D call TRBD1 (5 bases). Between the trimmed V and J ends, which lost 1 base and 0 bases, there was a span of 6 bases. Germline V gene sequence: CDR1 KGHSH, CDR2 LQKENI. CDR3 size: 14 residues. The CDR3 protein is CASSPQGLNTEAFF. The CDR3 DNA sequence: TGTGCCAGCTCACCACAGGGACTGAACACTGAAGCTTTCTTT.

The V gene is TRBV7-9, the J gene TRBJ2-3; 12 nucleotides match TRBD2. Germline CDR1 SEHNR, CDR2 FQNEAQ (reference sequence). The CDR3 contains 15 residues. J was trimmed by 6 bases and V by 5 bases; bases with no gene match: 6. The CDR3 spells CASSPLAGGQDTQYF. CDR3 DNA: TGTGCCAGCAGCCCTCTAGCGGGGGGGCAGGATACGCAGTATTTT. The whole variable domain, filled in from reference TRBV7-9 and TRBJ2-3, reads DTGVSQNPRHKITKRGQNVTFRCDPISEHNRLYWYRQTLGQGPEFLTYFQNEAQLEKSRLLSDRFSAERPKGSFSTLEIQRTEQGDSAMYLCASSPLAGGQDTQYFGPGTRLTVL.

This chain joins TRBV18 and TRBJ2-3; TRBD1 aligns across 9 bases. In germline, CDR1 is KGHSH, CDR2 LQKENI. V shed 0 bases and J 5 bases; nucleotides not matched to a gene: 6. The CDR3 length is 16 residues. This chain's CDR3 is CASSPPLTGGLDTQYF. In nucleotides, the CDR3 is TGTGCCAGCTCACCACCGTTGACAGGGGGTTTAGATACGCAGTATTTT.

This clone was detected a few times. This chain connects TRBV19 to TRBJ1-2; D gene ambiguous. V lost 3 bases and J lost 8, with 19 bases in between. This CDR3 is built from 15 residues. Germline loops: CDR1 LNHDA, CDR2 SQIVND (reference sequence). CDR3 amino acids: CASSMLPVFAWGYTF. As DNA, the CDR3 is TGTGCCAGTAGTATGTTGCCAGTCTTCGCATGGGGCTACACCTTC.

The chain joins TRBV6-4 to TRBJ2-1, with TRBD2 matching 12 bases. With 0 bases clipped from V and 9 bases from J, the junction kept 6 bases outside the gene matches. This CDR3 region has 16 residues. Germline V lookup: CDR1 MRHNA, CDR2 SNTAGT. This CDR3 is CASSDSASGGAFEQFF. The CDR3 region has the DNA TGTGCCAGCAGTGACTCGGCTAGCGGGGGGGCCTTTGAGCAGTTCTTC.

This sequence joins TRBV30 and TRBJ1-5; tentatively, D is TRBD1 (6 bases). V dropped 2 bases and J dropped 5 bases, with 10 bases sitting between them. This CDR3 region has 13 residues. Germline V gene lookup returns CDR1 GTSNPN and CDR2 SVGIG (reference sequence). The CDR3 region has the DNA TGTGCCTGGAGTAAAGGGGGGGATCAGCCCCAGCATTTT. This translates into CAWSKGGDQPQHF.

This clone has a single count. The chain links TRBV5-1 to TRBJ1-1; a possible D gene is TRBD1 (6 bases). CDR3 length: 15 amino acids. Looked up from germline, CDR1 is SGHRS and CDR2 is YFSETQ. Trimming cost V 4 bases and J 6 bases, with 19 bases left between them. The CDR3 sequence is CASSQNTGSVAEAFF. Written as DNA, the CDR3 is TGCGCCAGCAGCCAAAATACAGGGTCAGTGGCTGAAGCTTTCTTT.